This T cell receptor beta chain was recorded in a study of blood T cell repertoires in COVID-19. Overall study context: The United States, Italy and Spain supplied acute and convalescent COVID-19 samples. T cells, B-cell-depleted T cells, or PBMCs provided the cDNA or gDNA that served as material.

Sequenced by immunoSEQ multiplex PCR; TCRdb stores in-frame clones only, minus some. The repertoire consists of about 96,000 clones, with about 87% occurring once and the leading ten covering roughly 4.2%. This clone was found a few times. This CDR3 contains 17 residues. Unmatched junction bases numbered 18, after V lost 7 bases and J lost 10 bases. Per the germline V gene, CDR1 is MNHEY and CDR2 is SMNVEV (reference sequence). Enrolment of Seattle patients took place during active infection, and they were followed longitudinally. Specimen: peripheral blood. The TCR originated in a human donor with COVID-19, enrolled during active disease. The donor label of this sample is uncertain. This chain uses TRBV27 with TRBJ1-6, with 8 bases lining up with TRBD1. Here the CDR3 DNA reads TGTGCCAGCATGGAGGGGGGAGTACAGGGGGTTCGGTCACCCCTCCACTTT. It translates to CASMEGGVQGVRSPLHF.